This T cell receptor (beta chain) was profiled in a study of T cell changes during pregnancy in multiple sclerosis. Repertoires were generated with immunoSEQ multiplex PCR, while TCRdb's copy carries only in-frame clones and drops some. The sample holds roughly 52,000 clones; roughly 94% are singletons and the top ten take about 3.2%. Sample: CD8+ T cells from peripheral blood mononuclear cells, taken in the third trimester of pregnancy. The clonotype was recovered from a female donor with multiple sclerosis, enrolled in a pregnancy study.

The CDR3 bases are TGTGCCAGCAGGAGAGGGCAGGAAGAAAAACTGTTTTTT. This gives the protein CASRRGQEEKLFF. The J gene is TRBJ1-4, the V gene TRBV7-6; no clear D. There are 13 residues in the CDR3. Germline CDR1 SGHVS, CDR2 FNYEAQ. With 6 bases removed from V and 8 bases from J, the gap between germline ends came to 13 bases.